This TCR beta chain was sequenced during a study of T cell responses to AZD1222 COVID-19 vaccine. Study-level background: The analysis combined second doses at about 4 or about 12 weeks.

General study results and limits: Among the donors, most were white British and more were female, and clonal diversity was possibly underestimated. Spike-specific TCR depth and breadth grew after two AZD1222 doses. Only 5 or 6 people who got AZD1222 tested seropositive at baseline.

Here immunoSEQ multiplex PCR was the method, and the copy in TCRdb shows in-frame clones only, minus some. Seen here are approximately 46,000 clones, about 80% observed once, and the top ten hold 6.6%. V gave up 4 bases and J gave up 0 bases; unmatched junction bases: 3. The CDR3 contains 14 residues. CDR1 is LNHDA and CDR2 is SQIVND in the germline V gene (reference sequence). Points on this clone: Its antigen is not known.

Source: peripheral blood, taken on day 0 of AZD1222 vaccination. The sequence derives from an adult in good health. The rearrangement links TRBV19 to TRBJ2-7; 7 bases align to TRBD1. The CDR3 region has the DNA TGTGCCAGTAGTAGCCGGGACAGCTCCTACGAGCAGTACTTC. It specifies CASSSRDSSYEQYF.